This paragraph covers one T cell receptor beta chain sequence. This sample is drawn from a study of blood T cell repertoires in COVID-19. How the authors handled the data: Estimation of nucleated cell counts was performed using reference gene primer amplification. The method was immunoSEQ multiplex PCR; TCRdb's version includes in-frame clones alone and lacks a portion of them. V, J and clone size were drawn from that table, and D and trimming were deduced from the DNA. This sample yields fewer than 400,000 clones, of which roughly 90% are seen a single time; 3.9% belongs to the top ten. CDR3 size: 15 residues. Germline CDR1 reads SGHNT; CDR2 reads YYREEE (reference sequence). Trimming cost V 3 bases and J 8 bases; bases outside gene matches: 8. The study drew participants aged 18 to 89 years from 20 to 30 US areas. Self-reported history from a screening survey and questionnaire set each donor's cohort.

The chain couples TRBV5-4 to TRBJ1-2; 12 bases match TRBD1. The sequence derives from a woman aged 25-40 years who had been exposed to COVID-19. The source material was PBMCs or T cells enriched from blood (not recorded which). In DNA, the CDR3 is TGTGCCAGCAGCTCACCGGGACAGGGGGCAGGAGGCTACACCTTC. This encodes CASSSPGQGAGGYTF.